The entry that follows covers one TCR beta chain sequence. These data come from a study of beta chain features in type 1 diabetes. The V gene's germline CDR1 is SQVTM and CDR2 ANQGSEA. CDR3 length equals 13 residues. The V and J ends lost 7 bases and 8 bases respectively, with 20 bases between them. The isolated RNA, all of it, was reverse transcribed, so expressed TCRB transcripts were what got sequenced. Sequencing was performed with immunoSEQ multiplex PCR; in TCRdb, only in-frame clones are kept and a portion is missing. In the table there are hundreds of thousands of clones, less than 15% of which are singletons.

The J gene is TRBJ1-2, the V gene TRBV29-1; D may be TRBD1 (6 bases). This receptor was taken from a man aged 25-45 years in good health. Sequenced sample: central memory CD4+ T cells from blood. This chain's CDR3 is CSAPLQGLGGYTF. CDR3 bases: TGCAGCGCCCCTTTACAGGGTTTGGGCGGCTACACCTTC.